These T cell receptor beta chains were read from a single sample in a study of cytomegalovirus exposure and HLA in healthy donors. Repertoires were generated with immunoSEQ multiplex PCR, while TCRdb's copy carries only in-frame clones and drops some. The sample consists of about 160,000 clones, around 76% of them appearing once. Material: PBMCs. The receptor set was obtained from a girl under 18 in good health and CMV-seropositive. CDR3s include the opening cysteine and the closing phenylalanine or tryptophan. The D gene is left open where the match is weak. Clone size is not always given. Where it is, it says once, few, many or a class for expanded clones.

J gene: TRBJ1-2; clone size: NA; D gene: TRBD1; V gene: TRBV23-1; CDR3 DNA: TGCGCCAGCAGTCAACCGGGACAGTTCTATGGCTACACCTTC; CDR3 protein: CASSQPGQFYGYTF
J gene: TRBJ2-7; clone size: NA; D gene: TRBD1; V gene: TRBV5-1; CDR3 DNA: TGCGCCAGCAGCTTGGAAACAGGGGGATCCTACGAGCAGTACTTC; CDR3 protein: CASSLETGGSYEQYF
J gene: TRBJ2-2; clone size: NA; D gene: TRBD2; V gene: TRBV11-2; CDR3 DNA: TGTGCCAGCAGCTTTTATGGGACTAGCGGGCGCCCGCGGACCGGGGAGCTGTTTTTT; CDR3 protein: CASSFYGTSGRPRTGELFF
J gene: TRBJ2-1; clone size: NA; D gene: TRBD2; V gene: TRBV7-2; CDR3 DNA: TGTGCCAGCAGCTTAGCTTGGCTCGGGACTAGTTTACGCAATGAGCAGTTCTTC; CDR3 protein: CASSLAWLGTSLRNEQFF
J gene: TRBJ1-3; clone size: NA; D gene: NA; V gene: TRBV5-1; CDR3 DNA: TGCGCCAGCAGCTTGGGCCAGGGAGGAAACACCATATATTTT; CDR3 protein: CASSLGQGGNTIYF
J gene: TRBJ1-3; clone size: few; D gene: NA; V gene: TRBV5-1; CDR3 DNA: TGCGCCAGCAGCCCTATGGGGAGCGATGGAAACACCATATATTTT; CDR3 protein: CASSPMGSDGNTIYF
J gene: TRBJ1-3; clone size: few; D gene: NA; V gene: TRBV18; CDR3 DNA: TGTGCCAGCTCACCAGGACCAGGGTCCTCTGGAAACACCATATATTTT; CDR3 protein: CASSPGPGSSGNTIYF
J gene: TRBJ1-5; clone size: NA; D gene: TRBD1; V gene: TRBV25-1; CDR3 DNA: TGTGCCAGCAGTGAATCATCAGGGGGCTTCAATCAGCCCCAGCATTTT; CDR3 protein: CASSESSGGFNQPQHF
J gene: TRBJ1-5; clone size: once; D gene: NA; V gene: TRBV15; CDR3 DNA: TGTGCCACCAGCAGAGTCATCTCGGACAGCTATAGCAATCAGCCCCAGCATTTT; CDR3 protein: CATSRVISDSYSNQPQHF
J gene: TRBJ2-7; clone size: NA; D gene: NA; V gene: TRBV4-3; CDR3 DNA: TGCGCCAGCAGCCAAGATCGCGAGAGCTCCTACGAGCAGTACTTC; CDR3 protein: CASSQDRESSYEQYF
J gene: TRBJ2-7; clone size: few; D gene: TRBD1; V gene: TRBV28; CDR3 DNA: TGTGCCAGCAGAGTCGGGACAGGTGTGTGGGAGCAGTACTTC; CDR3 protein: CASRVGTGVWEQYF